This T cell receptor (beta chain) was identified in a study of cytotoxic CD8 clonotypes in ibrutinib-treated CLL. Study details: Productive templates per sample averaged approximately 250,000; productive rearrangements, 94,082.

V lost 0 bases to trimming and J lost 0 bases, with 10 bases between them. This CDR3 comprises 17 residues. In germline, CDR1 is SGHNT, CDR2 YYREEE (reference sequence). Only in-frame clones appear in the TCRdb table, and some are missing; sequencing was by immunoSEQ multiplex PCR. The table shows about 130,000 clones, with roughly 85% occurring only once. The origin of this receptor is a human donor with chronic lymphocytic leukemia. The chain recombines TRBV5-4 with TRBJ2-6; unclear D gene. This specimen was PBMCs, taken after 24 months of ibrutinib treatment. The CDR3 is CASSLDGFGSGANVLTF. CDR3 nucleotides: TGTGCCAGCAGCTTGGACGGGTTCGGCTCTGGGGCCAACGTCCTGACTTTC.